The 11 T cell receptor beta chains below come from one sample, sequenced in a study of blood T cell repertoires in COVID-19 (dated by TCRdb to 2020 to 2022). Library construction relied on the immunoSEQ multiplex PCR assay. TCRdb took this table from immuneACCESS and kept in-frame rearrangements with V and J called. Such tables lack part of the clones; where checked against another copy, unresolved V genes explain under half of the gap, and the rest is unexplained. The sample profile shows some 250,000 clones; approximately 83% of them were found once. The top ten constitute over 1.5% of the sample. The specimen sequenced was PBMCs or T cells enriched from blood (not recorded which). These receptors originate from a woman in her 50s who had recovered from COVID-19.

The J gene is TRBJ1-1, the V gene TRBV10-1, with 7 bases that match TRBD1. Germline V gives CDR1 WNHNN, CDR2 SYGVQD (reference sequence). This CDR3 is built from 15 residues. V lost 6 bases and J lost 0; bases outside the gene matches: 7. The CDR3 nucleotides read TGCGCCAGCAGCCTTTTGACAGGGATGAACACTGAAGCTTTCTTT. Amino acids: CASSLLTGMNTEAFF.

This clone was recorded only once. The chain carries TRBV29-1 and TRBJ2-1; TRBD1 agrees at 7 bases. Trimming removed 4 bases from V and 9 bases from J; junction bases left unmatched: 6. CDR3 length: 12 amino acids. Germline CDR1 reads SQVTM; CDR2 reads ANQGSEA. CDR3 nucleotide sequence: TGCAGCGTTGGGGAAGGGACAGTTGAGCAGTTCTTC. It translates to CSVGEGTVEQFF.

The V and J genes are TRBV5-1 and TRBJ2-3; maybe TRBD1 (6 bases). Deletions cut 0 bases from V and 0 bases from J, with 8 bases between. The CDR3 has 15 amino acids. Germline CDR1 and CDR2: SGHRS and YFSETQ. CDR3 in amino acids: CASSLAQGSTDTQYF. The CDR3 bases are TGCGCCAGCAGCTTGGCCCAGGGGAGCACAGATACGCAGTATTTT.

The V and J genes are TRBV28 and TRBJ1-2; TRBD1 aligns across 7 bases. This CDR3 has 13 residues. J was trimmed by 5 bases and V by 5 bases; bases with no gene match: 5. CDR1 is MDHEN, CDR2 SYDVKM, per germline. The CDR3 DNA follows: TGTGCCAGCAGTGCCGACAGGGTTTATGGCTACACCTTC. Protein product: CASSADRVYGYTF.

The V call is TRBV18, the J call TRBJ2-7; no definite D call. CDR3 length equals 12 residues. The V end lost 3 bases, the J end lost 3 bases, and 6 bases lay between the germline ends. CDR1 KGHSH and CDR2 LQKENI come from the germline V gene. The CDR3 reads CASSPSVYEQYF. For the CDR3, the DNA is TGTGCCAGCTCACCCTCCGTCTACGAGCAGTACTTC.

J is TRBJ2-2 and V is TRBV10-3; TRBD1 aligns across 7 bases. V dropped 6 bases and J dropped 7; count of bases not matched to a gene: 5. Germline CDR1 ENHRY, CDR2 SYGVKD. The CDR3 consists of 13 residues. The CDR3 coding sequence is TGTGCCATCAGCCCGACAGGGAACGGGGAGCTGTTTTTT. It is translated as CAISPTGNGELFF.

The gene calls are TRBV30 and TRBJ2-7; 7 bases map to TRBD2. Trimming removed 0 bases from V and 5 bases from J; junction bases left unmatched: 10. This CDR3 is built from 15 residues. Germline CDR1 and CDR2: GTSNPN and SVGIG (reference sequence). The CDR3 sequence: CAWSVRWWEGHEQYF. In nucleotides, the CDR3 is TGTGCCTGGAGTGTGAGGTGGTGGGAGGGCCACGAGCAGTACTTC. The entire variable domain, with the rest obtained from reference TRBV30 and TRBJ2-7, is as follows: SQTIHQWPATLVQPVGSPLSLECTVEGTSNPNLYWYRQAAGRGLQLLFYSVGIGQISSEVPQNLSASRPQDRQFILSSKKLLLSDSGFYLCAWSVRWWEGHEQYFGPGTRLTVT.

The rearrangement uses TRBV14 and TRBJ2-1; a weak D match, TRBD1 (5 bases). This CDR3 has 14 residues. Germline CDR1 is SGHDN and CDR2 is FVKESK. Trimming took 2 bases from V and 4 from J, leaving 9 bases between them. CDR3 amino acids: CASSQITGYNEQFF. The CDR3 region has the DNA TGTGCCAGCAGCCAAATCACAGGTTACAATGAGCAGTTCTTC. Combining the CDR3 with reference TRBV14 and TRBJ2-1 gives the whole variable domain EAGVTQFPSHSVIEKGQTVTLRCDPISGHDNLYWYRRVMGKEIKFLLHFVKESKQDESGMPNNRFLAERTGGTYSTLKVQPAELEDSGVYFCASSQITGYNEQFFGPGTRLTVL.

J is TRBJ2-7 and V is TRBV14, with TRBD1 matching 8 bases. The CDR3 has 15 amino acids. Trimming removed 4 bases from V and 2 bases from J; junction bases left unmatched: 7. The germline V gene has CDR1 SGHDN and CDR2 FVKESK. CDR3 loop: CASSRAGTGTYEQYF. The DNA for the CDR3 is TGTGCCAGCAGCCGAGCCGGGACAGGAACCTACGAGCAGTACTTC.

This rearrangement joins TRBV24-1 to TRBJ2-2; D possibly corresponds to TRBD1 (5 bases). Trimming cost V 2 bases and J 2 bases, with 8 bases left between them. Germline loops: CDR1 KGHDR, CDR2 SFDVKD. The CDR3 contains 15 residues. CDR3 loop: CATSDSQANTGELFF. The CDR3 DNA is TGTGCCACCAGTGATTCACAGGCAAACACCGGGGAGCTGTTTTTT.

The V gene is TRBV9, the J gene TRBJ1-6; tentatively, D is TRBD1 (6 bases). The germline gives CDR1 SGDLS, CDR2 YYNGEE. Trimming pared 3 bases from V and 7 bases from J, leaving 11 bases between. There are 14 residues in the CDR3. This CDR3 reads CASSADRLNSPLHF. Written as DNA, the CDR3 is TGTGCCAGCAGCGCCGACAGGCTGAATTCACCCCTCCACTTT.